This T cell receptor beta chain was sequenced during a study of cytomegalovirus exposure and HLA in healthy donors. Study findings and constraints: Of the V segments, some could not be distinguished, including TRBV6-2 and TRBV6-3, and were excluded. A few chains tied to CMV proved CMV antigen-specific in vitro. TCR beta chains numbering some 150 were designated cytomegalovirus-associated. A later analysis found TCR association rates differed by HLA locus, highest for DRB1 and lowest for HLA-C.

Concerning this clone itself: Its antigen is unidentified.

CDR3 length: 12 amino acids. Germline CDR1 SNHLY, CDR2 FYNNEI. With V trimmed by 7 bases and J by 8 bases, 3 bases remained unmatched. A multiplex PCR was run with 60 Vbeta primers and 13 Jbeta primers. Repertoires were generated with immunoSEQ multiplex PCR, while TCRdb's copy carries only in-frame clones and drops some. Of around 170,000 clones listed, approximately 80% were seen once; the top ten hold around 1.5%. The TCR sequence derives from a man aged 18 to 30 in good health and CMV-seronegative. Sequenced: PBMCs. The chain recombines TRBV2 with TRBJ2-7; 12 bases align to TRBD1. The DNA for the CDR3 is TGTGCCAGCACGGGACAGGGGGCGCAGCAGTACTTC. Translation gives CASTGQGAQQYF.